Shown below are 27 T cell receptor beta chains from a single sample sequenced in a study of graft-versus-host responses after intestinal transplantation. For these receptors, no antigen is known. Some clones are missing from TCRdb's copy, which holds only in-frame ones; the method was immunoSEQ multiplex PCR. The repertoire consists of roughly 99,000 clones, with 85% to 95% occurring once and the leading ten covering approximately 0.069%. The input for sequencing was unstimulated CD8+ T cells sorted from spleen or lymph node cells, taken before transplant. The receptors stem from a human donor who was the organ donor for an intestinal transplant.

The gene calls are TRBV10-1 and TRBJ2-1; 7 bases fit TRBD1. There are 14 residues in the CDR3. The V and J ends lost 3 bases and 6 bases, in that order; junction bases with no gene match: 5. The germline V gene has CDR1 WNHNN and CDR2 SYGVQD (reference sequence). CDR3 residues: CASSDNRGFNEQFF. The DNA of the CDR3 is TGCGCCAGCAGTGATAACAGGGGATTCAATGAGCAGTTCTTC.

The V and J genes are TRBV28 and TRBJ2-7; D remains unclear. V lost 3 bases and J 10 bases, leaving 10 bases between the germline ends. The germline gives CDR1 MDHEN, CDR2 SYDVKM. CDR3 length: 11 residues. The CDR3 here is CASSLSVPQYF. In DNA form, the CDR3 reads TGTGCCAGCAGTTTGTCGGTTCCACAGTACTTC.

The gene calls are TRBV9 and TRBJ1-2; D perhaps matches TRBD1 (5 bases). The CDR3 has 19 residues. The germline gives CDR1 SGDLS, CDR2 YYNGEE. V lost 4 bases to trimming and J lost 1 base, with 26 bases between them. This CDR3 reads CASSHSKGREGDFNYGYTF. The CDR3 DNA reads TGTGCCAGCAGCCATTCGAAAGGAAGGGAAGGGGATTTTAACTATGGCTACACCTTC. Using reference TRBV9 and TRBJ1-2 for the parts outside the CDR3, the full variable domain is DSGVTQTPKHLITATGQRVTLRCSPRSGDLSVYWYQQSLDQGLQFLIQYYNGEERAKGNILERFSAQQFPDLHSELNLSSLELGDSALYFCASSHSKGREGDFNYGYTFGSGTRLTVV.

The chain recombines TRBV4-1 with TRBJ2-7; D perhaps matches TRBD1 (5 bases). Trimming pared 1 base from V and 3 bases from J, leaving 13 bases between. This CDR3 is built from 15 residues. CDR1 MGHRA and CDR2 YSYEKL come from the germline V gene. This CDR3 is CASSQVKDKYYEQYF. The CDR3 nucleotides are TGCGCCAGCAGCCAAGTCAAGGACAAGTACTACGAGCAGTACTTC.

V gene TRBV4-1 combines with J gene TRBJ2-3, with 10 bases fitting TRBD1. Per germline, CDR1 MGHRA and CDR2 YSYEKL. V lost 3 bases and J lost 8; bases outside the gene matches: 17. This CDR3 contains 18 residues. CDR3 residues: CASSQSSLGQGLMGTQYF. The DNA of the CDR3 is TGCGCCAGCAGCCAGTCCTCGTTGGGACAGGGGCTGATGGGTACGCAGTATTTT.

The chain has TRBV7-9 and TRBJ1-4; D ambiguous. This CDR3 has 12 residues. Trimming cost V 2 bases and J 6 bases, with 4 bases left between them. Germline loops: CDR1 SEHNR, CDR2 FQNEAQ (reference sequence). The DNA for the CDR3 is TGTGCCAGCAGCTTATCCGATGAAAAACTGTTTTTT. Its translation is CASSLSDEKLFF.

The chain is built from TRBV11-3 and TRBJ2-7, with D possibly being TRBD2 (5 bases). The V gene's germline CDR1 is SGHNT and CDR2 YENEEA. The CDR3 is 12 residues long. V lost 3 bases, J lost 7 bases, and 10 bases lay in between. The CDR3 spells CASSFTAVEQYF. CDR3 nucleotides: TGTGCCAGCAGCTTTACAGCGGTTGAGCAGTACTTC.

The V gene is TRBV6-1, the J gene TRBJ1-2; the D gene is possibly TRBD1 (5 bases). Germline assignment: CDR1 MNHNS and CDR2 SASEGT. The CDR3 length is 18 residues. V was clipped by 3 bases and J by 8 bases, with 28 bases between them. CDR3 sequence (DNA): TGTGCCAGCAGTGAGTGGTCAGGGTCAGTTTCTTTGGGCGAGGGCTACACCTTC. As protein: CASSEWSGSVSLGEGYTF.

This clone was counted once. This chain joins TRBV5-6 and TRBJ2-5; 7 bases align to TRBD1. V shed 6 bases, J shed 4 bases, and the junction held 3 bases outside the gene matches. Germline-derived CDR1 and CDR2 are SGHDT and YYEEEE. This CDR3 spans 12 amino acids. This CDR3 reads CASKSGGETQYF. The CDR3 DNA reads TGTGCCAGCAAATCAGGGGGAGAGACCCAGTACTTC.

This CDR3 is CASSPDGQPEAFF. The CDR3 bases are TGTGCCAGCAGTCCCGATGGACAGCCTGAAGCTTTCTTT. The chain recombines TRBV2 with TRBJ1-1; the D gene is possibly TRBD1 (6 bases). CDR3 length: 13 residues. The germline V and J ends were trimmed by 5 bases and 6 bases, with 13 bases remaining between them. Germline V gene lookup returns CDR1 SNHLY and CDR2 FYNNEI.

This chain links TRBV27 with TRBJ2-1, with 7 bases identical to TRBD2. Germline-derived CDR1 and CDR2 are MNHEY and SMNVEV (reference sequence). The CDR3 contains 15 residues. Germline trimming cut 4 bases from V and 5 bases from J; bases unmatched to any gene: 8. DNA for the CDR3: TGTGCCAGCAGTTATCGCCTAGCGGTAGACAATGAGCAGTTCTTC. It translates to CASSYRLAVDNEQFF.

This clone was observed a few times. The chain carries TRBV6-1 and TRBJ1-2; TRBD1 might be the D (6 bases). Germline V gene data show CDR1 as MNHNS and CDR2 as SASEGT. The CDR3 is 13 residues long. Trimming stripped 7 bases from V and 1 base from J, with 10 bases between. CDR3 DNA: TGTGCCAGCACCAAACAGGGTAACTATGGCTACACCTTC. It specifies CASTKQGNYGYTF.

The chain combines TRBV30 with TRBJ1-5; TRBD1 aligns across 8 bases. In germline, CDR1 is GTSNPN, CDR2 SVGIG (reference sequence). The CDR3 length is 13 residues. V lost 7 bases and J lost 7; bases outside the gene matches: 9. The CDR3 DNA is TGTGCCTCTAGACAGGGGTCGTCCCAGCCCCAGCATTTT. Residues: CASRQGSSQPQHF. The full variable domain, completed using reference TRBV30 and TRBJ1-5, is SQTIHQWPATLVQPVGSPLSLECTVEGTSNPNLYWYRQAAGRGLQLLFYSVGIGQISSEVPQNLSASRPQDRQFILSSKKLLLSDSGFYLCASRQGSSQPQHFGDGTRLSIL.

V gene TRBV9 combines with J gene TRBJ2-2; D uncertain. This CDR3 has 15 residues. Trimming removed 2 bases from V and 5 bases from J, with 13 bases in between. Germline values: CDR1 SGDLS, CDR2 YYNGEE. The CDR3 region is CASSVSGRGTGELFF. The CDR3 DNA is TGTGCCAGCAGCGTTTCGGGTAGAGGTACCGGGGAGCTGTTTTTT.

The CDR3 DNA follows: TGTGCCAGCAGCCAACCTGCGGGAAGCTCCTACAATGAGCAGTTCTTC. As protein: CASSQPAGSSYNEQFF. The rearrangement uses TRBV5-4 and TRBJ2-1; weak D call: TRBD2 (6 bases). Per germline, CDR1 SGHNT and CDR2 YYREEE (reference sequence). The CDR3 contains 16 residues. Trimming removed 4 bases from V and 0 bases from J, with 14 bases in between.

The chain employs TRBV5-1 and TRBJ2-1, with D maybe TRBD2 (5 bases). V lost 1 base and J lost 1, with 15 bases in between. The germline gives CDR1 SGHRS, CDR2 YFSETQ. This CDR3 region has 17 residues. The CDR3 DNA sequence: TGCGCCAGCAGCTTGTACCTTCGGGGATGGTCCTACAATGAGCAGTTCTTC. Protein product: CASSLYLRGWSYNEQFF.

V is TRBV10-3 and J is TRBJ2-1, with 10 bases fitting TRBD1. This CDR3 is built from 15 residues. Per germline, CDR1 ENHRY and CDR2 SYGVKD. V shed 0 bases, J shed 9 bases, and the junction held 5 bases outside the gene matches. The CDR3 sequence is CAISESGQGGTEQFF. For the CDR3, the DNA is TGTGCCATCAGTGAGTCAGGACAGGGGGGGACTGAGCAGTTCTTC.

This chain joins TRBV4-2 and TRBJ2-7, with 14 nucleotides matching TRBD2. CDR3 length equals 17 residues. Germline V gene sequence: CDR1 LGHNA, CDR2 YNFKEQ. J lost 6 bases, V lost 4 bases, and 11 bases had no gene match. Written as DNA, the CDR3 is TGTGCCAGCAGCCGGGAAGATGAGACTAGCGGGGGGGCCGAGCAGTACTTC. Protein: CASSREDETSGGAEQYF.

The genes are TRBV6-6 and TRBJ2-1; D is ambiguous. CDR1 and CDR2 (germline): MNHNY, SVGAGI (reference sequence). CDR3 size: 13 residues. Trimming left V 2 bases short and J 5 bases short, with 7 bases between. The CDR3 DNA is TGTGCCAGCAGTTACACCCAGGACAATGAGCAGTTCTTC. Translated: CASSYTQDNEQFF.

The chain recombines TRBV18 with TRBJ2-7; TRBD2 might be the D (7 bases). Trimming left V 8 bases short and J 2 bases short, with 16 bases between. Germline V lookup: CDR1 KGHSH, CDR2 LQKENI. The CDR3 loop spans 14 amino acids. CDR3 protein: CASGLGGGAYEQYF. CDR3 nucleotides: TGTGCCAGCGGTCTAGGGGGGGGCGCCTACGAGCAGTACTTC.

The chain combines TRBV12-5 with TRBJ1-5; possibly TRBD1 for D (5 bases). Germline CDR1 LGHNT, CDR2 FRNRAP. The CDR3 runs 13 residues. V shed 7 bases and J shed 4 bases, with 11 bases lying between them. CDR3 nucleotide sequence: TGTGCTAGTGCCGACAGACAAAATCAGCCCCAGCATTTT. It encodes CASADRQNQPQHF.

As regards this clone: Other nucleotide sequences in the sample specify the same CDR3. The chain recombines TRBV20-1 with TRBJ1-1; D may be TRBD1 (6 bases). This CDR3 is built from 11 residues. V was shortened by 6 bases and J by 5 bases, with 10 bases between the two germline ends. The germline CDR1 and CDR2 sequences are DFQATT and SNEGSKA (reference sequence). The CDR3 sequence is CSARTGTEAFF. DNA for the CDR3: TGCAGTGCCCGTACAGGGACTGAAGCTTTCTTT.

The table lists this clone with a count of one. The J gene is TRBJ2-2, the V gene TRBV6-5; 12 bases map to TRBD2. The germline gives CDR1 MNHEY, CDR2 SVGAGI. The CDR3 loop spans 15 amino acids. V gave up 7 bases and J gave up 5 bases; unmatched junction bases: 5. The CDR3 spells CASTHGLAGTGELFF. The CDR3 DNA reads TGTGCCAGCACGCACGGACTAGCGGGAACCGGGGAGCTGTTTTTT.

The chain has TRBV13 and TRBJ2-3, with D perhaps matching TRBD1 (5 bases). CDR1 is PRHDT, CDR2 FYEKMQ, per germline (reference sequence). V was pared by 3 bases and J by 4 bases, with 11 bases between. CDR3 size: 14 residues. DNA of the CDR3: TGTGCCAGCAGCTTCTACAGGATCCCAGATACGCAGTATTTT. Translating gives CASSFYRIPDTQYF.

CDR3 loop: CASSSFGGTRKFF. CDR3 DNA sequence: TGCGCCAGCAGCTCCTTTGGCGGGACTAGGAAGTTCTTC. The chain has TRBV5-1 and TRBJ2-1; 8 bases align to TRBD2. Unmatched junction bases numbered 10, after V lost 3 bases and J lost 14 bases. This CDR3 comprises 13 residues. Germline V lookup: CDR1 SGHRS, CDR2 YFSETQ.

J is TRBJ2-3 and V is TRBV7-3; 13 nucleotides agree with TRBD2. The CDR3 consists of 17 residues. After removal of 5 bases from V and 2 bases from J, the junction contained 7 bases not matched to a gene. Germline lookup yields CDR1 SGHTA and CDR2 FQGTGA. CDR3: CASSPRTSGGLTDTQYF. CDR3 sequence (DNA): TGTGCCAGCAGCCCTCGGACTAGCGGGGGCCTCACAGATACGCAGTATTTT.

This chain joins TRBV9 and TRBJ2-1; tentative D call: TRBD2 (6 bases). V shed 0 bases and J shed 8 bases, with 21 bases lying between them. The germline CDR1 and CDR2 sequences are SGDLS and YYNGEE. CDR3 length: 17 residues. The CDR3 protein is CASSVAGGGMIRDEQFF. CDR3 nucleotide sequence: TGTGCCAGCAGCGTAGCTGGTGGCGGGATGATACGGGATGAGCAGTTCTTC.